The source of this TCR beta chain is a study of blood T cell repertoires in COVID-19. Study-level background: The United States, Italy and Spain provided the acute and convalescent COVID-19 samples.

This clone was detected a few times. Authors' processing steps: It was from reference gene primer amplification that nucleated cell counts were estimated. The repertoire was sequenced with immunoSEQ multiplex PCR; TCRdb's copy has only in-frame clones and lacks some. That table furnishes V, J and clone size, whereas the DNA furnished D and trimming. The table has 55,000 to 75,000 clones, around 81% seen once; the top ten hold 9.6%. Seattle participants joined during active infection and were tracked over time. Source material: peripheral blood. The receptor was isolated from a man at least 80 years old with COVID-19, enrolled during active disease.

The CDR3 coding sequence is TGTGCCAGCTCACCCTACACAGGGAGAGGGTCGGGCACTGAAGCTTTCTTT. The encoded protein is CASSPYTGRGSGTEAFF. The chain recombines TRBV18 with TRBJ1-1; possibly TRBD1 for D (6 bases). The length of the CDR3 is 17 residues. Per the germline V gene, CDR1 is KGHSH and CDR2 is LQKENI. Deletions cut 3 bases from V and 4 bases from J, with 21 bases between.